The 15 T cell receptor beta chains presented below share a single source sample, sequenced in a study of T cell changes during pregnancy in multiple sclerosis. Sequencing was performed with immunoSEQ multiplex PCR; in TCRdb, only in-frame clones are kept and a portion is missing. The sample shows approximately 130,000 clones, roughly 92% of them seen only once. This sample comprised peripheral blood, obtained before pregnancy. These receptor sequences come from a female donor with multiple sclerosis, enrolled in a pregnancy study.

The chain recombines TRBV6-1 with TRBJ1-1, with 8 bases fitting TRBD1. Germline trimming cut 3 bases from V and 5 bases from J; bases unmatched to any gene: 2. CDR3 length equals 13 residues. Germline V gives CDR1 MNHNS, CDR2 SASEGT. In DNA form, the CDR3 reads TGTGCCAGCAGTGAGGACAGGGAAACTGAAGCTTTCTTT. Translated: CASSEDRETEAFF.

This clone has only a few counts. V usage is TRBV6-5 and J usage is TRBJ1-2; D remains unclear. Germline V gene sequence: CDR1 MNHEY, CDR2 SVGAGI. The CDR3 has 13 amino acids. V lost 8 bases to trimming and J lost 5 bases, with 15 bases between them. The CDR3 sequence: CASHRAGWYGYTF. CDR3 coding DNA: TGTGCCAGCCATAGGGCGGGGTGGTATGGCTACACCTTC.

The chain employs TRBV19 and TRBJ1-1; the match to TRBD1 covers 8 bases. J gave up 5 bases and V 7 bases, and 9 bases lay outside the gene matches. Looked up from germline, CDR1 is LNHDA and CDR2 is SQIVND (reference sequence). This CDR3 has 14 residues. The CDR3 sequence: CASIRWTGITEAFF. Here the CDR3 DNA reads TGTGCCAGTATTAGATGGACAGGGATTACTGAAGCTTTCTTT.

This clone was found a few times. This chain joins TRBV30 and TRBJ1-1, with 7 bases lining up with TRBD1. The length of the CDR3 is 12 residues. Trimming at V came to 5 bases and at J to 1 base, leaving 1 base not matched to a gene. The V gene's germline CDR1 is GTSNPN and CDR2 SVGIG (reference sequence). The CDR3 reads CAWGDRNTEAFF. The CDR3 region has the DNA TGTGCCTGGGGGGACAGGAACACTGAAGCTTTCTTT.

V is TRBV6-1 and J is TRBJ2-7; 11 positions match TRBD1. The CDR3 extends over 13 amino acids. Unmatched junction bases numbered 4, after V lost 6 bases and J lost 6 bases. Germline loops: CDR1 MNHNS, CDR2 SASEGT. The CDR3: CASRRTGGIEQYF. Written as DNA, the CDR3 is TGTGCCAGCAGAAGGACAGGGGGCATCGAGCAGTACTTC.

In its sample, this clone was seen once. This chain connects TRBV5-6 to TRBJ2-5; maybe TRBD1 (5 bases). There are 16 residues in the CDR3. The germline gives CDR1 SGHDT, CDR2 YYEEEE. V was shortened by 3 bases and J by 4 bases, with 19 bases between the two germline ends. This chain's CDR3 is CASSSNQGIVGETQYF. CDR3 sequence (DNA): TGTGCCAGCAGCTCTAATCAGGGCATAGTAGGAGAGACCCAGTACTTC.

The rearrangement joins TRBV25-1 to TRBJ2-3; 9 positions match TRBD2. The CDR3 consists of 15 residues. Looked up from germline, CDR1 is MGHDK and CDR2 is SYGVNS. V dropped 4 bases and J dropped 2; count of bases not matched to a gene: 4. The DNA of the CDR3 is TGTGCCAGCAGTGCCCTAGCGGGGATCACAGATACGCAGTATTTT. It codes for CASSALAGITDTQYF.

This chain uses TRBV6-5 with TRBJ1-2, with D perhaps matching TRBD1 (6 bases). V gave up 8 bases and J gave up 2 bases, with 15 bases separating them. Germline CDR1 is MNHEY and CDR2 is SVGAGI. The CDR3 spans 14 residues. The CDR3 region is CASGPDRPNYGYTF. CDR3 sequence (DNA): TGTGCCAGCGGTCCCGACAGGCCGAACTATGGCTACACCTTC.

The V call is TRBV5-1, the J call TRBJ2-1; 13 bases map to TRBD2. With 4 bases clipped from V and 4 bases from J, the junction kept 8 bases outside the gene matches. CDR1 and CDR2 from the germline V gene are SGHRS and YFSETQ. The CDR3 is 17 amino acids. CDR3 DNA: TGCGCCAGCAGCGCACTAGCGGGGGGGCTTAAGTACAATGAGCAGTTCTTC. Protein sequence: CASSALAGGLKYNEQFF.

The V and J genes are TRBV10-3 and TRBJ1-5; a weak D match, TRBD1 (6 bases). This CDR3 contains 14 residues. Deletions cut 5 bases from V and 7 bases from J, with 15 bases between. From germline, CDR1 is ENHRY and CDR2 SYGVKD. The CDR3 region is CAISTDRSGQPQHF. In DNA, the CDR3 is TGTGCCATCAGTACGGACAGATCTGGCCAGCCCCAGCATTTT.

The chain recombines TRBV5-1 with TRBJ1-2, with TRBD1 as a possible D gene (5 bases). Trimming cost V 4 bases and J 6 bases, with 13 bases left between them. Germline CDR1 SGHRS, CDR2 YFSETQ. The CDR3 totals 13 residues. The CDR3 DNA is TGCGCCAGCAGCCGGGACTCGGCTAATGGCTACACCTTC. Residues: CASSRDSANGYTF.

V and J are TRBV10-3 and TRBJ2-7; 8 nucleotides match TRBD1. J lost 1 base, V lost 3 bases, and 5 bases had no gene match. Germline CDR1 reads ENHRY; CDR2 reads SYGVKD. The CDR3 is made up of 15 amino acids. CDR3 in DNA: TGTGCCATCAGTGACTCGGACAGGGTATCCTACGAGCAGTACTTC. Its translation is CAISDSDRVSYEQYF.

This sequence joins TRBV5-1 and TRBJ2-7; possibly TRBD1 for D (7 bases). The CDR3 runs to 17 residues. The V end lost 1 base, the J end lost 3 bases, and 20 bases lay between the germline ends. CDR1 is SGHRS, CDR2 YFSETQ, per germline. The CDR3 sequence is CASSLRGTAGGGYEQYF. CDR3 bases: TGCGCCAGCAGCTTGCGAGGGACAGCGGGTGGGGGCTACGAGCAGTACTTC.

V and J are TRBV7-6 and TRBJ2-7, with D possibly matching TRBD1 (6 bases). Germline V gene data show CDR1 as SGHVS and CDR2 as FNYEAQ. The CDR3 extends over 12 amino acids. The ends were cut back, 1 base at V and 6 bases at J, with 7 bases in the middle. The CDR3 here is CASSLGGGEQYF. The CDR3 DNA reads TGTGCCAGCAGCTTAGGAGGGGGCGAGCAGTACTTC. The full variable domain, completed using reference TRBV7-6 and TRBJ2-7, is GAGVSQSPRYKVTKRGQDVALRCDPISGHVSLYWYRQALGQGPEFLTYFNYEAQQDKSGLPNDRFSAERPEGSISTLTIQRTEQRDSAMYRCASSLGGGEQYFGPGTRLTVT.

V usage is TRBV2 and J usage is TRBJ2-4, with D perhaps TRBD1 (6 bases). This CDR3 has 16 residues. Per germline, CDR1 SNHLY and CDR2 FYNNEI. V gave up 2 bases and J gave up 7 bases, with 18 bases separating them. The CDR3 region is CASSEFLGAHKNIQYF. The CDR3 DNA reads TGTGCCAGCAGTGAATTTCTGGGGGCGCATAAGAACATTCAGTACTTC.